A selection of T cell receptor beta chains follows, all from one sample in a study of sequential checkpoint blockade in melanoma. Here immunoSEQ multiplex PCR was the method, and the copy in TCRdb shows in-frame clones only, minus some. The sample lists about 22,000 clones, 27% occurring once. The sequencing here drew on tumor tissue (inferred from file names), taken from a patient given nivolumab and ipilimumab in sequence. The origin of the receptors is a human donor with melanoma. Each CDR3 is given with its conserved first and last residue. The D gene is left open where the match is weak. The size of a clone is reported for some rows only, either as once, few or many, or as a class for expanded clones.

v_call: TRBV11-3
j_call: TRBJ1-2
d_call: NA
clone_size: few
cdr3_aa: CASSEGVQGYYGYTF
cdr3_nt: TGTGCCAGCAGCGAGGGGGTCCAGGGGTACTATGGCTACACCTTC

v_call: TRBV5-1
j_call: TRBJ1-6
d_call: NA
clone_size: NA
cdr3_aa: CASSLNGNPNSPLHF
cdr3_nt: TGCGCCAGCAGCTTAAACGGAAACCCTAATTCACCCCTCCACTTT

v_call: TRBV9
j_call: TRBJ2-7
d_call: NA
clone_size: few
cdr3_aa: CASIGVGFLHYEQYF
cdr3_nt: TGTGCCAGCATTGGAGTCGGGTTTTTGCACTACGAGCAGTACTTC

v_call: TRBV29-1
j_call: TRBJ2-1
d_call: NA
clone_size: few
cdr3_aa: CSAMDTIRPNEQFF
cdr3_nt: TGCAGCGCTATGGACACCATCAGGCCCAATGAGCAGTTCTTC

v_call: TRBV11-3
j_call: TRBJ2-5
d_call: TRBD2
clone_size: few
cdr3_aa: CASSQKIAGGLETQYF
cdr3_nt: TGTGCCAGCAGCCAGAAAATAGCGGGAGGGTTAGAGACCCAGTACTTC

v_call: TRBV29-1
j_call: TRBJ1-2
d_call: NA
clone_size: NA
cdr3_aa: CSVRGQNNYGYTF
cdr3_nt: TGCAGCGTCCGGGGGCAGAATAACTATGGCTACACCTTC